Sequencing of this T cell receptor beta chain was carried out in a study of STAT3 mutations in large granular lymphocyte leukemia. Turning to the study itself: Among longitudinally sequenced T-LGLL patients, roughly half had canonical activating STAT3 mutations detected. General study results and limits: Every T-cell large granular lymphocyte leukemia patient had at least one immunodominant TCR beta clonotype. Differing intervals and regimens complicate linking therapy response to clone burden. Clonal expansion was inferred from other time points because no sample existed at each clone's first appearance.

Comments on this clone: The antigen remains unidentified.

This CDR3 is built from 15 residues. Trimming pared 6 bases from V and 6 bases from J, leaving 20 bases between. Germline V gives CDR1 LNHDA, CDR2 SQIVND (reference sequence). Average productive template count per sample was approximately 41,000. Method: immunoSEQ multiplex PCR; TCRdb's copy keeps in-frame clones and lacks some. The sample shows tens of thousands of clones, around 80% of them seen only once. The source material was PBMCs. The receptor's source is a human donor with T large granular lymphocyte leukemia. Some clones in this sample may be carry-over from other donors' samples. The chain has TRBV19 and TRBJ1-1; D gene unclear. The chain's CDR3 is CASSPRGLPDPEAFF. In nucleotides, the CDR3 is TGTGCCAGTAGCCCTCGAGGGTTACCGGACCCTGAAGCTTTCTTT.